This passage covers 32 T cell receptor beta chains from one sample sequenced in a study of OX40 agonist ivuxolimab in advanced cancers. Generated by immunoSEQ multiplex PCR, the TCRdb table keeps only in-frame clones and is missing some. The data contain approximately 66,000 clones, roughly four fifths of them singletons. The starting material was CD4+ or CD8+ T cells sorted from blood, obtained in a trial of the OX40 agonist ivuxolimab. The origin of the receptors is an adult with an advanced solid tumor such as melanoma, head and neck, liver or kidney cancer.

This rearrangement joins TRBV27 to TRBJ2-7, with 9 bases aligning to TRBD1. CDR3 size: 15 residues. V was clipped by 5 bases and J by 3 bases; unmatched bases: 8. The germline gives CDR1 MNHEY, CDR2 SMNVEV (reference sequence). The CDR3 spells CASSPPPGQGYEQYF. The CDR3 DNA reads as TGTGCCAGCAGTCCCCCTCCGGGACAGGGCTACGAGCAGTACTTC.

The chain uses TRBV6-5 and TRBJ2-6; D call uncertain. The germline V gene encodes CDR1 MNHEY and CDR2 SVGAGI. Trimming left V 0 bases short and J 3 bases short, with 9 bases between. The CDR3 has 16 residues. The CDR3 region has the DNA TGTGCCAGCAGTTACTCAGGTGGTGGTGGGGCCAACGTCCTGACTTTC. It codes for CASSYSGGGGANVLTF.

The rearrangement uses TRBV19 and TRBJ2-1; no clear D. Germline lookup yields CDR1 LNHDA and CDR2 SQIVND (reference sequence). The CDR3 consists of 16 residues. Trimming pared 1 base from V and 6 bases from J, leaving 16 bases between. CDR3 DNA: TGTGCCAGTAGTATAGCTCCAGGCCGTAGTTTCAATGAGCAGTTCTTC. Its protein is CASSIAPGRSFNEQFF.

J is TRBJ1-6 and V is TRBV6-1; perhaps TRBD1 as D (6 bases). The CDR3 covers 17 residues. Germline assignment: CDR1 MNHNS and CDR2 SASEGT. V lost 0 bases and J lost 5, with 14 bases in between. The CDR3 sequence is CASSEALRTVDNSPLHF. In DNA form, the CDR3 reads TGTGCCAGCAGTGAAGCTTTGAGGACAGTCGATAATTCACCCCTCCACTTT.

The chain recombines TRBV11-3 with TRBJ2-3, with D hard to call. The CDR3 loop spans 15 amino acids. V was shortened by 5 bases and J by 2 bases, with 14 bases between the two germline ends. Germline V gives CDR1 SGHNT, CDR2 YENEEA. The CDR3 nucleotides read TGTGCCAGCAGCCGACTCTCCGCGGACACAGATACGCAGTATTTT. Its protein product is CASSRLSADTDTQYF.

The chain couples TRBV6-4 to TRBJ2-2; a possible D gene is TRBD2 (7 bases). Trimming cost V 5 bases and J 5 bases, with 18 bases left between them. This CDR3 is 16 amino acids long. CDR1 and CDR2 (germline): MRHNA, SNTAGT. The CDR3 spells CASSNSMRGGTGELFF. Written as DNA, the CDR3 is TGTGCCAGCAGTAATTCGATGAGGGGGGGGACCGGGGAGCTGTTTTTT.

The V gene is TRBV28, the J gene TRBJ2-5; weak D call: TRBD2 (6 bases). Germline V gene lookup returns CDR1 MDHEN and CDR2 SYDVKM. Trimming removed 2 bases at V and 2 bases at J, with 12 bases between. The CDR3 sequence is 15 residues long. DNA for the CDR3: TGTGCCAGCAGTTTAGGGACTTCGGGGCAAGAGACCCAGTACTTC. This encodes CASSLGTSGQETQYF.

Here the CDR3 DNA reads TGTGCCAGCAGGACAGGGAGACTTAATGAAAAACTGTTTTTT. Translating it yields CASRTGRLNEKLFF. This rearrangement joins TRBV2 to TRBJ1-4, with 7 bases aligning to TRBD1. This CDR3 spans 14 amino acids. Per the germline V gene, CDR1 is SNHLY and CDR2 is FYNNEI. Trimming removed 6 bases from V and 4 bases from J; junction bases left unmatched: 5.

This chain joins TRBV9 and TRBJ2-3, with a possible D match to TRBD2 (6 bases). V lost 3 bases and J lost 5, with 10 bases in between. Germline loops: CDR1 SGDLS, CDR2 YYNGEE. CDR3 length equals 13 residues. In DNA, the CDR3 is TGTGCCAGCAGCGGGGGGGTAGGAGATACGCAGTATTTT. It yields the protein CASSGGVGDTQYF.

Here the CDR3 DNA reads TGTGCCAGCAGCTTTGGGGAGTCGAACGGAGAGACCCAGTACTTC. Translated, it gives CASSFGESNGETQYF. The chain joins TRBV11-3 to TRBJ2-5; D perhaps matches TRBD2 (5 bases). Germline V gives CDR1 SGHNT, CDR2 YENEEA. The CDR3 is 15 residues long. V shed 3 bases and J shed 4 bases, with 15 bases lying between them.

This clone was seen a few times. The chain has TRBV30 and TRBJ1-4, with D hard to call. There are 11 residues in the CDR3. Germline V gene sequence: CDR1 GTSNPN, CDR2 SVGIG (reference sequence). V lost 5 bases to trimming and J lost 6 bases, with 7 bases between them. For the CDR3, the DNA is TGTGCCTGGTCGTCTGATGAAAAACTGTTTTTT. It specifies CAWSSDEKLFF.

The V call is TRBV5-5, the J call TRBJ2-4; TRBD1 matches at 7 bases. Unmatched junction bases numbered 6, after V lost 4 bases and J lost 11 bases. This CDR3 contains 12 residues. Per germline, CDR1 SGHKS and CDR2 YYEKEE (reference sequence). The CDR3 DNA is TGTGCCAGCAGCCCCGGGACAGCCGTTCAGTACTTC. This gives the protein CASSPGTAVQYF.

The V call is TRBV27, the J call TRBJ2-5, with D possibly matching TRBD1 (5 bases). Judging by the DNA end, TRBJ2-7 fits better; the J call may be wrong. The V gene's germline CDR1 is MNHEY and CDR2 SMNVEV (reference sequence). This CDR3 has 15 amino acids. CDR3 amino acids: CASRRNYDSTYEQYF. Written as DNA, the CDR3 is TGTGCCAGCAGGAGAAATTACGACAGTACCTACGAGCAGTACTTC.

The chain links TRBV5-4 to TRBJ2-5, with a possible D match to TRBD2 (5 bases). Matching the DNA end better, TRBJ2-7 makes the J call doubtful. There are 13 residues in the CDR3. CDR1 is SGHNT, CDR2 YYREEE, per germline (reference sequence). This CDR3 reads CASSSDFIYEQYF. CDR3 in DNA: TGTGCCAGCAGCTCGGACTTTATCTACGAGCAGTACTTC.

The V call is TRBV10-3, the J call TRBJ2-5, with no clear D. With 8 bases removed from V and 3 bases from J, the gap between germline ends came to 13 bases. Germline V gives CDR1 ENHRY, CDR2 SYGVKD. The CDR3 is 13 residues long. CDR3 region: CAIRAGPEETQYF. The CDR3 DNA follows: TGTGCCATCCGTGCCGGGCCGGAAGAGACCCAGTACTTC.

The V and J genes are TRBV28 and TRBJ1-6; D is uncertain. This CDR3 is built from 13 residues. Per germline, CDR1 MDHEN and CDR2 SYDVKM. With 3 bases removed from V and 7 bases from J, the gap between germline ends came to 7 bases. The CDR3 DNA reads TGTGCCAGCAGTTTCGACGGGAATTCACCCCTCCACTTT. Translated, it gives CASSFDGNSPLHF.

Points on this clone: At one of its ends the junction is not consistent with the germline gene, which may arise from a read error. Written as DNA, the CDR3 is TGTGCCAGCAGTTTATGGGACGGCTCCTACGAACAGTACTTC. It codes for CASSLWDGSYEQYF. The V call is TRBV27, the J call TRBJ2-7; D may be TRBD1 or TRBD2 (5 bases each). The length of the CDR3 is 14 residues. Germline V CDR1 and CDR2: MNHEY, SMNVEV (reference sequence).

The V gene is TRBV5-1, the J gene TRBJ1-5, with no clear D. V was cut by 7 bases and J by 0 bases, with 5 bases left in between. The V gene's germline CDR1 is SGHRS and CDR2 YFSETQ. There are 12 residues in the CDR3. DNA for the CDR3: TGCGCCAGCCGCGATAGCAATCAGCCCCAGCATTTT. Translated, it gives CASRDSNQPQHF.

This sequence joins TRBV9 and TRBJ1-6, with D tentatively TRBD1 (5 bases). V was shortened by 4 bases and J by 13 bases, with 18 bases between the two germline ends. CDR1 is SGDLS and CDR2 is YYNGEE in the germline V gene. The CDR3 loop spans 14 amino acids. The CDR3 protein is CASSPGDGASPLHF. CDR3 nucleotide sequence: TGTGCCAGCAGCCCCGGGGACGGGGCCTCGCCCCTCCACTTT.

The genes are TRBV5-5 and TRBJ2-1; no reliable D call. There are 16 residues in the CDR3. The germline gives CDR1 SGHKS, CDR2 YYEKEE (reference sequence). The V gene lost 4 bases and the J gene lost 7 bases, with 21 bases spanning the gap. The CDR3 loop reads CASSRPEALMRNEQFF. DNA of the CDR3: TGTGCCAGCAGCCGCCCCGAGGCTTTGATGCGGAATGAGCAGTTCTTC.

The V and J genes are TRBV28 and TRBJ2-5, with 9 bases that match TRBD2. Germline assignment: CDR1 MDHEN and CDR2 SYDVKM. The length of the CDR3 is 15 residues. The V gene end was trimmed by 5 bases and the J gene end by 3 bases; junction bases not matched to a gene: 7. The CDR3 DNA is TGTGCCAGCAGTCCCGCGGGAGGGGGCGAAGAGACCCAGTACTTC. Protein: CASSPAGGGEETQYF.

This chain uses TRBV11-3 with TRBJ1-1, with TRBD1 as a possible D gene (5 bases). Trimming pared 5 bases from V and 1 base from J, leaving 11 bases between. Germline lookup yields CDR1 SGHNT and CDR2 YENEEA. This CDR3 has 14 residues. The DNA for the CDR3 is TGTGCCAGCAGCGCCAGACAGCAGAACACTGAAGCTTTCTTT. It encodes CASSARQQNTEAFF.

The CDR3 here is CASSLPTDRRIGYTF. The CDR3, as DNA: TGTGCCAGCAGCTTACCCACGGACAGGAGAATTGGCTACACCTTC. This chain uses TRBV5-6 with TRBJ1-2; 7 nucleotides agree with TRBD1. Germline lookup yields CDR1 SGHDT and CDR2 YYEEEE. The length of the CDR3 is 15 residues. With 2 bases clipped from V and 7 bases from J, the junction kept 11 bases outside the gene matches.

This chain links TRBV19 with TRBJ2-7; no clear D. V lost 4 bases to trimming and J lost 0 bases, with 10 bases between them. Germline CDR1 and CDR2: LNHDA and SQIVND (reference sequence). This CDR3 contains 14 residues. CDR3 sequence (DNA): TGTGCCAGTAGTACCCCGGGTATCTCCTACGAGCAGTACTTC. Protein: CASSTPGISYEQYF.

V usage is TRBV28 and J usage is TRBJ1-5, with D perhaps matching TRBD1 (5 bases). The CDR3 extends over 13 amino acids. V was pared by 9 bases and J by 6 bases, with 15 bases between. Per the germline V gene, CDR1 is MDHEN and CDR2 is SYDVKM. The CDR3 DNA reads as TGTGCCAGTGGGGCACCTCCGGTTCAGCCCCAGCATTTT. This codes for CASGAPPVQPQHF.

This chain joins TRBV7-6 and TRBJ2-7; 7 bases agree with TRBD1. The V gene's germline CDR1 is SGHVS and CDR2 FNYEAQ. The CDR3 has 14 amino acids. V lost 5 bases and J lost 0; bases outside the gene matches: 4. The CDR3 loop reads CASSGRDSSYEQYF. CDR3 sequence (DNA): TGTGCCAGCAGCGGAAGGGACAGCTCCTACGAGCAGTACTTC.

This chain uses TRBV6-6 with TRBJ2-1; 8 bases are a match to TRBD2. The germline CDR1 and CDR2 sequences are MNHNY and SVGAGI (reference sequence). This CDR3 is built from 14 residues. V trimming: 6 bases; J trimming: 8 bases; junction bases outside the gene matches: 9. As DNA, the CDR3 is TGTGCCAGCAGAGTTTTGCGGGGGGTGGATGAGCAGTTCTTC. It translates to CASRVLRGVDEQFF.

The CDR3: CASRGQGRQAGEQYF. The DNA for the CDR3 is TGTGCCAGCCGGGGTCAGGGGAGACAAGCAGGCGAGCAGTACTTC. The chain employs TRBV6-5 and TRBJ2-7, with TRBD1 as a possible D gene (6 bases). V dropped 8 bases and J dropped 6 bases, with 23 bases sitting between them. The CDR3 has 15 residues. CDR1 MNHEY and CDR2 SVGAGI come from the germline V gene.

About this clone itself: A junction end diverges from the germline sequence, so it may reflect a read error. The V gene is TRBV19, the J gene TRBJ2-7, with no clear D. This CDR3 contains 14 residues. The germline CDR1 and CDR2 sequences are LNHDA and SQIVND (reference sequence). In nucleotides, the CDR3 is TGTGCAAGTAGTTCCAGGCCCCGAAAGGACGAGCAGTACTTC. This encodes CASSSRPRKDEQYF.

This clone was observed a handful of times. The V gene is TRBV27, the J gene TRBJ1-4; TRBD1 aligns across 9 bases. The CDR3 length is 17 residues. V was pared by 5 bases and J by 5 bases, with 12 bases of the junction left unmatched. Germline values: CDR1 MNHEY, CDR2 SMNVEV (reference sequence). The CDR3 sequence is CASSPFRAGQGNEKLFF. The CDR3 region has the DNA TGTGCCAGCAGTCCTTTTAGGGCGGGACAGGGCAATGAAAAACTGTTTTTT.

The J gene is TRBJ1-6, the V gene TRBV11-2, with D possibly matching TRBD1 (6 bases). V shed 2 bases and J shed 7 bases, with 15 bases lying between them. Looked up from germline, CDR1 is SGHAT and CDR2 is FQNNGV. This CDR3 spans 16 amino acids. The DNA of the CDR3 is TGTGCCAGCAGCTTAAAACGACAGGTAACAAATTCACCCCTCCACTTT. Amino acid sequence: CASSLKRQVTNSPLHF.

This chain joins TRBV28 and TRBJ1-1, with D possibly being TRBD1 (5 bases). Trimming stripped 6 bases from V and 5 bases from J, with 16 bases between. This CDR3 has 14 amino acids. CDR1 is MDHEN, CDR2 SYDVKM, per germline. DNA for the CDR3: TGTGCCAGCAGGGGGACCCAGGAACCGACTGAAGCTTTCTTT. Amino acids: CASRGTQEPTEAFF.